The clone carrying this T cell receptor beta chain turned up a few times. The antigen is undetermined. The assay that was used to sequence DNA from cultured CD4+ T cells was the Oncomine TCR Beta short-read assay. Cultures of CD4+ T cells served as the source for extracting genomic DNA. TCRdb independently ran MiXCR on the PCR reads; one entry per CDR3 protein. The table lists roughly 10,000 distinct CDR3 sequences, about 31% of them singletons. Treatment given: roughly 10-day PBMC culture with coronavirus spike peptide pools or control peptides (ViraFEST assay). These data are taken from a study of vaccination and CD4 T cells after COVID-19. The sequenced sample was CD4+ T cells from blood, cultured in vitro, obtained after SARS-CoV-2 vaccination. The source of this sequence is a human donor who had recovered from COVID-19.

This CDR3 reads CASSLVGRSGYTF. CDR3 nucleotides: TGTGCCAGCAGTTTAGTCGGGAGGTCTGGCTACACCTTC. J is TRBJ1-2 and V is TRBV28; D remains ambiguous. Germline loops: CDR1 MDHEN, CDR2 SYDVKM. There are 13 residues in the CDR3. V was shortened by 2 bases and J by 7 bases, with 11 bases between the two germline ends.